The 7 T cell receptor beta chains below all came from one sample that was sequenced in a study of response to subunit inactivated influenza vaccine. TCRdb re-called the RT-PCR reads through MiXCR, storing one row per CDR3 protein. This sample has 450,000 to 550,000 distinct CDR3 sequences, with over 25% found just once. The sample here was CD4+ T cells sorted from PBMCs, taken 4 to 6 days after vaccination. Receptors were obtained from a man aged 50-60 years who received an inactivated influenza vaccine.

This clonotype was seen a few times. The gene calls are TRBV15 and TRBJ1-5; no definite D call. The V end lost 0 bases, the J end lost 7 bases, and 10 bases lay between the germline ends. CDR3 size: 14 residues. The germline V gene encodes CDR1 LNHNV and CDR2 YYDKDF (reference sequence). CDR3 bases: TGTGCCACCAGCAGAGAACAAATCAGCCAGCCCCAGCATTTT. Its translation: CATSREQISQPQHF.

There are a few counts of this clonotype. This chain connects TRBV20-1 to TRBJ1-2, with D unresolved. The CDR3 extends over 13 amino acids. The germline V gene has CDR1 DFQATT and CDR2 SNEGSKA (reference sequence). The germline V and J ends were trimmed by 6 bases and 2 bases, with 13 bases remaining between them. The CDR3 spells CSATRRENYGYTF. Written as DNA, the CDR3 is TGCAGTGCCACCAGACGGGAAAACTATGGCTACACCTTC.

The chain recombines TRBV12-3 or TRBV12-4 with TRBJ2-7; a possible D gene is TRBD2 (6 bases). V lost 4 bases and J 6 bases, leaving 22 bases between the germline ends. This CDR3 comprises 16 residues. The CDR3, as DNA: TGTGCCAGCAGTTCCGTCCGGGGGAGATACCTCTCCGAGCAGTACTTC. Translating it yields CASSSVRGRYLSEQYF.

Only a few counts were recorded for this clonotype. The chain recombines TRBV25-1 with TRBJ2-2; the D gene is possibly TRBD1 (5 bases). The V gene lost 6 bases and the J gene lost 6 bases, with 23 bases spanning the gap. CDR3 size: 17 residues. Germline CDR1 is MGHDK and CDR2 is SYGVNS. The CDR3 nucleotides are TGTGCCAGCAGATGGGGAACGGCAGGGCCACCCTCCGGGGAGCTGTTTTTT. Residues: CASRWGTAGPPSGELFF.

The chain carries TRBV5-1 and TRBJ1-5; 12 nucleotides agree with TRBD1. V shed 3 bases, J shed 6 bases, and the junction held 4 bases outside the gene matches. In germline, CDR1 is SGHRS, CDR2 YFSETQ. This CDR3 has 15 residues. CDR3 sequence: CASSSGQGAGQPQHF. The CDR3 DNA is TGCGCCAGCAGCTCGGGACAGGGGGCTGGTCAGCCCCAGCATTTT. Full variable domain (outside the CDR3, taken from reference TRBV5-1 and TRBJ1-5): KAGVTQTPRYLIKTRGQQVTLSCSPISGHRSVSWYQQTPGQGLQFLFEYFSETQRNKGNFPGRFSGRQFSNSRSEMNVSTLELGDSALYLCASSSGQGAGQPQHFGDGTRLSIL.

The table lists this clonotype with a few counts. The rearrangement links TRBV7-2 to TRBJ2-7; 8 nucleotides align to TRBD2. Trimming took 3 bases from V and 2 from J; bases not matched to a gene: 6. This CDR3 contains 15 residues. Germline values: CDR1 SGHTA, CDR2 FQGNSA. CDR3 in amino acids: CASSFLAGTTYEQYF. The CDR3 DNA is TGTGCCAGCAGCTTCCTAGCGGGCACGACCTACGAGCAGTACTTC.

This chain links TRBV3-1 with TRBJ2-7, with D hard to call. The CDR3 has 15 residues. CDR1 and CDR2 (germline): LGHDT, YNNKEL (reference sequence). The V and J ends lost 5 bases and 1 base respectively, with 15 bases between them. The CDR3 DNA reads as TGTGCCAGCAGCGCAGAAGGTGTCGGTTCCTACGAGCAGTACTTC. It codes for CASSAEGVGSYEQYF.